This is a list of T cell receptor beta chains from one sample in a study of blood T cell repertoires in COVID-19. Clones were sequenced by immunoSEQ multiplex PCR, and TCRdb holds only the in-frame ones, with some missing. The data contain under 250,000 clones, about 90% of them singletons. The sequenced material came from peripheral blood. The receptors stem from a man younger than 45 with COVID-19, enrolled during active disease. Both conserved end residues are part of each CDR3. Fields, in order: V gene, D gene, J gene, CDR3 protein, CDR3 DNA. The D gene is left open where the match is weak.

>TRBV6-5|.|TRBJ2-5
CASSPRGTAQETQYF
TGTGCCAGCAGTCCCCGGGGGACAGCACAAGAGACCCAGTACTTC
>TRBV3-1/TRBV3-2|.|TRBJ1-3
CASSHTGSGNTIYF
TGTGCCAGCAGCCACACAGGCTCTGGAAACACCATATATTTT
>TRBV11-3|.|TRBJ2-5
CASSLDLGRLGGTQYF
TGTGCCAGCAGCTTAGATCTGGGGCGTCTCGGCGGGACCCAGTACTTC
>TRBV7-7|TRBD1|TRBJ1-1
CASSLTGVSTEAFF
TGTGCCAGCAGTTTAACAGGGGTTTCCACTGAAGCTTTCTTT
>TRBV18|TRBD2|TRBJ2-3
CASSPGLAGGDTQYF
TGTGCCAGCTCACCAGGGCTAGCGGGGGGAGATACGCAGTATTTT
>TRBV4-1|TRBD1|TRBJ1-2
CASSQATGEGYTF
TGCGCCAGCAGCCAAGCAACAGGGGAGGGCTACACCTTC
>TRBV5-1|.|TRBJ1-1
CASSLEDRSNTEAFF
TGCGCCAGCAGCTTGGAGGACAGAAGTAACACTGAAGCTTTCTTT
>TRBV7-9|TRBD2|TRBJ2-2
CASSLLLAGGPGELFF
TGTGCCAGCAGCTTACTGTTAGCGGGGGGGCCCGGGGAGCTGTTTTTT
>TRBV27|TRBD1|TRBJ1-2
CASRPTGGNYGYTF
TGTGCCAGCAGGCCGACAGGGGGAAACTATGGCTACACCTTC
>TRBV5-1|TRBD1|TRBJ1-4
CASSPGQGGEKLFF
TGCGCCAGCAGTCCCGGACAGGGTGGAGAAAAACTGTTTTTT
>TRBV9|TRBD1|TRBJ1-2
CASSPQPTGGYGYTF
TGTGCCAGCAGCCCTCAACCAACAGGGGGCTATGGCTACACCTTC
>TRBV19|.|TRBJ1-5
CASSIVPILGNNQPQHF
TGTGCCAGTAGTATAGTTCCCATTCTGGGCAACAATCAGCCCCAGCATTTT
>TRBV2|TRBD1|TRBJ2-4
CASSDGHRGFYIQYF
TGTGCCAGCAGTGACGGACACAGGGGGTTTTACATTCAGTACTTC